Each of the 23 T cell receptor beta chains below was sequenced from the same sample in a study of Graves' ophthalmopathy and Graves' hyperthyroidism. TCR beta CDR3 regions were amplified from RNA transcripts. First-round RT-PCR with HTBI primers preceded a second-round multiplex PCR. A single record per CDR3 protein comes from TCRdb applying MiXCR to the multiplex PCR reads. The table shows some 400,000 distinct CDR3 sequences, with about 17% occurring only once. Specimen: peripheral blood. These receptor sequences come from a woman younger than 35 with Graves' ophthalmopathy.

Many counts were recorded for this clonotype. This chain joins TRBV12-3 or TRBV12-4 and TRBJ1-1; D perhaps matches TRBD1 (5 bases). This CDR3 has 15 amino acids. V gave up 8 bases and J gave up 0 bases, with 16 bases separating them. CDR3 sequence: CASSFRGGVNTEAFF. CDR3 DNA sequence: TGTGCCAGCTCTTTTAGGGGAGGGGTGAACACTGAAGCTTTCTTT.

This clonotype was seen ten or more times. The chain is built from TRBV11-2 and TRBJ1-1, with D perhaps matching TRBD1 (6 bases). Germline V gene lookup returns CDR1 SGHAT and CDR2 FQNNGV. V gave up 0 bases and J gave up 0 bases, with 11 bases separating them. The CDR3 totals 16 residues. CDR3 bases: TGTGCCAGCAGCTTAGAGGGGACACTGATGAACACTGAAGCTTTCTTT. Translating gives CASSLEGTLMNTEAFF.

In this sample, this clonotype turned up many times. The chain joins TRBV7-9 to TRBJ1-2; 7 nucleotides align to TRBD1. J was trimmed by 5 bases and V by 1 base; bases with no gene match: 7. Germline V CDR1 and CDR2: SEHNR, FQNEAQ (reference sequence). This CDR3 comprises 15 residues. CDR3 sequence (DNA): TGTGCCAGCAGCTTAGTGGCAGGGGGAGCTTATGGCTACACCTTC. Its protein is CASSLVAGGAYGYTF.

This clonotype was seen a handful of times. V and J are TRBV6-1 and TRBJ2-7; a possible D gene is TRBD2 (5 bases). CDR3 length: 14 amino acids. The germline V gene has CDR1 MNHNS and CDR2 SASEGT. Trimming removed 5 bases from V and 10 bases from J, with 21 bases in between. The chain's CDR3 is CASSPRGGSNLQYF. DNA of the CDR3: TGTGCCAGCAGTCCCCGAGGAGGATCTAACCTTCAGTACTTC.

This clonotype was detected many times. The chain employs TRBV6-1 and TRBJ1-3; D is undetermined. Germline V CDR1 and CDR2: MNHNS, SASEGT. This CDR3 spans 13 amino acids. Trimming took off 8 bases at V and 4 bases at J, with 12 bases between the two ends. CDR3 nucleotide sequence: TGTGCCAGCGCCGACCGATGGGGAAACACCATATATTTT. Encoded protein: CASADRWGNTIYF.

This clonotype occurred many times. This chain links TRBV7-3 with TRBJ2-7; D not resolved. Germline assignment: CDR1 SGHTA and CDR2 FQGTGA. CDR3 length: 15 residues. V lost 5 bases and J lost 0, with 14 bases in between. DNA of the CDR3: TGTGCCAGCAGCCTGGGATCGATGAGCTCCTACGAGCAGTACTTC. It is translated as CASSLGSMSSYEQYF.

This clonotype has a count of ten or more. The V and J genes are TRBV7-2 and TRBJ2-7, with D possibly being TRBD1 (7 bases). The CDR3 runs to 17 residues. Germline V CDR1 and CDR2: SGHTA, FQGNSA. Trimming took 5 bases from V and 4 from J, leaving 24 bases between them. CDR3 in DNA: TGTGCCAGCAGCCTAACGAAGAACAGGGGACTGTTGTACGAGCAGTACTTC. Amino acid sequence: CASSLTKNRGLLYEQYF.

This clonotype was seen at least ten times. The chain uses TRBV6-2 or TRBV6-3 and TRBJ1-6; D unresolved. Trimming removed 6 bases at V and 0 bases at J, with 9 bases between. Per the germline V gene, CDR1 is MNHEY and CDR2 is SVGEGT. This CDR3 spans 15 amino acids. This CDR3 is CASRAGNSYNSPLHF. CDR3 DNA sequence: TGTGCCAGCAGGGCCGGGAACTCCTATAATTCACCCCTCCACTTT.

The sample holds many counts of this clonotype. This chain connects TRBV29-1 to TRBJ2-7; D unclear. Germline CDR1 SQVTM, CDR2 ANQGSEA. V gave up 2 bases and J gave up 4 bases, with 18 bases separating them. This CDR3 has 15 residues. The CDR3 DNA sequence: TGCAGCGTTGAACTTGTGGGATCCCTCCCATACGAGCAGTACTTC. Translating gives CSVELVGSLPYEQYF.

The chain combines TRBV6-1 with TRBJ2-7, with TRBD2 matching over 7 bases. The CDR3 is made up of 14 amino acids. Losses at the gene ends were 6 bases for V and 7 bases for J; bases not matched to a gene: 12. Germline CDR1 is MNHNS and CDR2 is SASEGT. In DNA, the CDR3 is TGTGCCAGCAGGCCCGCCTGGGACGGGGGGGAGCAGTACTTC. It encodes CASRPAWDGGEQYF.

This rearrangement joins TRBV28 to TRBJ1-2; D is undetermined. The CDR3 is 13 amino acids. CDR1 and CDR2 from the germline V gene are MDHEN and SYDVKM. Trimming stripped 7 bases from V and 6 bases from J, with 15 bases between. The CDR3 loop reads CASISGMSNGYTF. The DNA of the CDR3 is TGTGCCAGCATCTCGGGCATGTCCAATGGCTACACCTTC.

This clonotype was seen repeatedly, ten times or more. The V and J genes are TRBV12-3 or TRBV12-4 and TRBJ2-5, with TRBD2 matching over 9 bases. The V segment lost 5 bases and the J segment 2 bases; nucleotides outside the gene matches: 6. CDR3 size: 15 residues. The CDR3 reads CASSTGAGGQETQYF. The CDR3 DNA follows: TGTGCCAGCAGTACAGGGGCGGGAGGGCAAGAGACCCAGTACTTC.

The genes are TRBV28 and TRBJ1-1; 10 positions agree with TRBD1. V lost 6 bases and J lost 0; bases outside the gene matches: 7. Germline V gene lookup returns CDR1 MDHEN and CDR2 SYDVKM. The CDR3 spans 16 residues. CDR3 region: CASSSTGGAMNTEAFF. CDR3 sequence (DNA): TGTGCCAGCAGCTCGACAGGGGGCGCGATGAACACTGAAGCTTTCTTT.

The rearrangement links TRBV12-3 or TRBV12-4 to TRBJ2-7, with D possibly TRBD2 on 7 matching bases. The CDR3 contains 13 residues. The V and J ends lost 3 bases and 5 bases respectively, with 11 bases between them. The CDR3 protein is CASSFWEGDEQYF. The DNA of the CDR3 is TGTGCCAGCAGTTTCTGGGAGGGGGACGAGCAGTACTTC.

Comments on this clonotype: The germline gene is not matched at one end of the junction; a read error may be the cause. The chain joins TRBV5-1 to TRBJ1-2; 7 bases match TRBD1. This CDR3 has 14 amino acids. The germline V gene encodes CDR1 SGHRS and CDR2 YFSETQ. CDR3 region: CASRQTGANYGYTF. In DNA, the CDR3 is TGCGCCAGCAGACAAACAGGGGCTAATTATGGCTACACCTTC. Drawing the rest from reference TRBV5-1 and TRBJ1-2, the complete variable domain is KAGVTQTPRYLIKTRGQQVTLSCSPISGHRSVSWYQQTPGQGLQFLFEYFSETQRNKGNFPGRFSGRQFSNSRSEMNVSTLELGDSALYLCASRQTGANYGYTFGSGTRLTVV.

The table lists this clonotype with many counts. The J gene is TRBJ2-4, the V gene TRBV19, with TRBD2 as a possible D gene (7 bases). The CDR3 is 15 amino acids. Per the germline V gene, CDR1 is LNHDA and CDR2 is SQIVND (reference sequence). Trimming stripped 6 bases from V and 2 bases from J, with 14 bases between. CDR3 sequence (DNA): TGTGCCAGTAGCCTAACCGGGGGGCCCAAAAACATTCAGTACTTC. Residues: CASSLTGGPKNIQYF.

The rearrangement links TRBV20-1 to TRBJ2-3; the D gene could be TRBD1 or TRBD2 (6 bases each). CDR1 is DFQATT and CDR2 is SNEGSKA in the germline V gene (reference sequence). The CDR3 is made up of 17 amino acids. Trimming took off 0 bases at V and 0 bases at J, with 16 bases between the two ends. In DNA form, the CDR3 reads TGCAGTGCTAGAGACTATACACAGGGACTTAGCACAGATACGCAGTATTTT. Protein product: CSARDYTQGLSTDTQYF.

This clonotype showed up just a few times. The gene calls are TRBV30 and TRBJ2-5, with D uncertain. From germline, CDR1 is GTSNPN and CDR2 SVGIG (reference sequence). The V and J ends lost 1 base and 7 bases respectively, with 16 bases between them. The CDR3 extends over 14 amino acids. The CDR3 DNA sequence: TGTGCCTGGAGTGACCCGCTGGTTAGGTGGACCCAGTACTTC. The encoded protein is CAWSDPLVRWTQYF.

This sequence joins TRBV11-2 and TRBJ2-5; 8 positions agree with TRBD1. The CDR3 is 18 residues long. The ends lost 5 bases at V and 5 bases at J; junction bases unmatched: 19. Germline V gene sequence: CDR1 SGHAT, CDR2 FQNNGV. The chain's CDR3 is CASSLRMLPGGAGETQYF. CDR3 in DNA: TGTGCCAGCAGCCTAAGGATGCTGCCAGGGGGCGCGGGGGAGACCCAGTACTTC.

The chain uses TRBV10-3 and TRBJ1-2; 9 bases line up with TRBD1. With 10 bases clipped from V and 2 bases from J, the junction kept 11 bases outside the gene matches. The CDR3 has 15 residues. Germline CDR1 is ENHRY and CDR2 is SYGVKD. In nucleotides, the CDR3 is TGTGCCACCTCCGGACACAGGGGGCGGAACTATGGCTACACCTTC. The encoded protein is CATSGHRGRNYGYTF.

This clonotype was observed many times. The V gene is TRBV4-3, the J gene TRBJ2-5; D may be TRBD1 or TRBD2 (5 bases each). The CDR3 has 15 residues. Between the trimmed V and J ends, which lost 0 bases and 5 bases, there was a span of 13 bases. The germline CDR1 and CDR2 sequences are LGHNA and YSLEER. CDR3 DNA sequence: TGCGCCAGCAGCCAAGATGGGACCACTGGGGAGACCCAGTACTTC. It encodes CASSQDGTTGETQYF.

This clonotype occurred many times. The genes are TRBV7-2 and TRBJ2-2, with D perhaps TRBD2 (6 bases). The CDR3 extends over 15 amino acids. In germline, CDR1 is SGHTA, CDR2 FQGNSA. The ends were cut back, 4 bases at V and 7 bases at J, with 16 bases in the middle. The CDR3 bases are TGTGCCAGCAGCTCGGGCGGCCAGGGAGGCGGGGAGCTGTTTTTT. Its protein product is CASSSGGQGGGELFF.

This clonotype was seen repeatedly, ten times or more. The J gene is TRBJ2-1, the V gene TRBV6-1; 11 bases fit TRBD2. The CDR3 extends over 15 amino acids. Germline V gene lookup returns CDR1 MNHNS and CDR2 SASEGT. V shed 6 bases and J 8 bases; nucleotides not matched to a gene: 9. The CDR3: CASRIAGGLGYEQFF. As DNA, the CDR3 is TGTGCCAGCAGAATAGCGGGAGGGCTAGGGTATGAGCAGTTCTTC.